The rows below give T cell receptor beta chains drawn from one sample of a study of identical twins. TCRdb itself ran the 5' RACE reads through MiXCR, one entry per CDR3 protein. The sample consists of hundreds of thousands of distinct CDR3 sequences, 8% to 9% of them appearing once. The same data also went into a second study, on yellow fever vaccine responses in identical twins.

Sequenced sample: PBMCs. The receptors derive from a woman under 30 in good health. CDR3s include the opening cysteine and the closing phenylalanine or tryptophan. Each record gives: clone size, D gene, J gene, V gene, CDR3 protein, CDR3 DNA. D genes are given only for firm matches. Size is omitted from some rows. Given values are once, few, many or a class for expanded clones.

clone size: many; D gene: .; J gene: TRBJ1-2; V gene: TRBV12-3/TRBV12-4; CDR3 protein: CASSLRAVLLSGYTF; CDR3 DNA: TGTGCCAGCAGTTTAAGGGCCGTCCTGCTGAGCGGCTACACCTTC
clone size: .; D gene: .; J gene: TRBJ2-1; V gene: TRBV15; CDR3 protein: CATSRGTDNEQFF; CDR3 DNA: TGTGCCACCAGCAGGGGAACGGACAATGAGCAGTTCTTC
clone size: few; D gene: .; J gene: TRBJ1-2; V gene: TRBV28; CDR3 protein: CASSSLGDNYGYTF; CDR3 DNA: TGTGCCAGCAGTTCGCTTGGAGACAACTATGGCTACACCTTC
clone size: many; D gene: TRBD1; J gene: TRBJ2-7; V gene: TRBV5-5; CDR3 protein: CASSRGTVLTYEQYF; CDR3 DNA: TGTGCCAGCAGCAGGGGGACAGTTTTAACCTACGAGCAGTACTTC
clone size: few; D gene: .; J gene: TRBJ2-1; V gene: TRBV24-1; CDR3 protein: CATSERLNEQFF; CDR3 DNA: TGTGCCACCAGTGAACGTCTGAATGAGCAGTTCTTC
clone size: many; D gene: .; J gene: TRBJ2-1; V gene: TRBV29-1; CDR3 protein: CSVELRSSYNEQFF; CDR3 DNA: TGCAGCGTTGAACTACGGAGCTCCTACAATGAGCAGTTCTTC
clone size: .; D gene: TRBD1; J gene: TRBJ1-2; V gene: TRBV11-1; CDR3 protein: CASSEGTGGRTYGYTF; CDR3 DNA: TGTGCCAGCAGCGAAGGGACAGGGGGAAGGACTTATGGCTACACCTTC
clone size: many; D gene: TRBD2; J gene: TRBJ2-3; V gene: TRBV12-3/TRBV12-4; CDR3 protein: CASSLAPGLAVDTQYF; CDR3 DNA: TGTGCCAGCAGTTTAGCTCCGGGACTAGCGGTGGATACGCAGTATTTT
clone size: few; D gene: TRBD2; J gene: TRBJ2-1; V gene: TRBV12-3/TRBV12-4; CDR3 protein: CASSLREVHEQFF; CDR3 DNA: TGTGCCAGCAGTTTACGGGAGGTCCATGAGCAGTTCTTC
clone size: .; D gene: TRBD2; J gene: TRBJ2-1; V gene: TRBV10-3; CDR3 protein: CAISSPSGYYNEQFF; CDR3 DNA: TGTGCCATCAGTAGTCCTAGCGGGTACTACAATGAGCAGTTCTTC
clone size: many; D gene: TRBD2; J gene: TRBJ2-7; V gene: TRBV7-9; CDR3 protein: CASSLERGGFEQYF; CDR3 DNA: TGTGCCAGCAGCTTAGAAAGGGGAGGGTTCGAGCAGTACTTC
clone size: .; D gene: TRBD1; J gene: TRBJ2-7; V gene: TRBV7-4; CDR3 protein: CASSYTLGQGSDEQYF; CDR3 DNA: TGTGCCAGCAGCTACACACTGGGACAGGGATCGGACGAGCAGTACTTC
clone size: few; D gene: TRBD2; J gene: TRBJ2-3; V gene: TRBV12-3/TRBV12-4; CDR3 protein: CASSPGLAVSTDTQYF; CDR3 DNA: TGTGCCAGCAGTCCGGGACTAGCGGTGAGCACAGATACGCAGTATTTT
clone size: .; D gene: .; J gene: TRBJ2-3; V gene: TRBV20-1; CDR3 protein: CSASSVVGGITQYF; CDR3 DNA: TGCAGTGCTAGTTCCGTCGTTGGCGGGATTACGCAGTATTTT
clone size: few; D gene: TRBD2; J gene: TRBJ2-5; V gene: TRBV20-1; CDR3 protein: CSARRWGLADPRGETQYF; CDR3 DNA: TGCAGTGCTAGAAGGTGGGGACTAGCGGACCCCCGAGGGGAGACCCAGTACTTC
clone size: few; D gene: TRBD2; J gene: TRBJ2-5; V gene: TRBV20-1; CDR3 protein: CSAPWGGGAVETQYF; CDR3 DNA: TGCAGTGCTCCCTGGGGCGGGGGGGCCGTAGAGACCCAGTACTTC
clone size: few; D gene: .; J gene: TRBJ2-2; V gene: TRBV7-9; CDR3 protein: CASSLIPKGPDTGELFF; CDR3 DNA: TGTGCCAGCAGCCTTATTCCGAAAGGCCCCGACACCGGGGAGCTGTTTTTT
clone size: few; D gene: TRBD2; J gene: TRBJ2-1; V gene: TRBV29-1; CDR3 protein: CSGTSGYNEQFF; CDR3 DNA: TGCAGCGGGACTAGCGGTTACAATGAGCAGTTCTTC
clone size: .; D gene: .; J gene: TRBJ2-7; V gene: TRBV11-1; CDR3 protein: CASREGHSSYEQYF; CDR3 DNA: TGTGCCAGCAGGGAGGGACACAGCTCCTACGAGCAGTACTTC
clone size: .; D gene: TRBD2; J gene: TRBJ2-7; V gene: TRBV7-8; CDR3 protein: CASSLAPSGVYEQYF; CDR3 DNA: TGTGCCAGCAGCTTAGCTCCTAGCGGGGTTTACGAGCAGTACTTC
clone size: .; D gene: .; J gene: TRBJ1-1; V gene: TRBV2; CDR3 protein: CASSGRGNTEAFF; CDR3 DNA: TGTGCCAGCAGTGGGCGAGGGAACACTGAAGCTTTCTTT
clone size: few; D gene: TRBD1; J gene: TRBJ1-6; V gene: TRBV7-9; CDR3 protein: CASSNRDRGRYNSPLHF; CDR3 DNA: TGTGCCAGCAGTAACCGGGACAGGGGGCGTTATAATTCACCCCTCCACTTT
clone size: once; D gene: TRBD1; J gene: TRBJ2-2; V gene: TRBV24-1; CDR3 protein: CATSELTGGPTGELFF; CDR3 DNA: TGTGCCACCAGTGAACTCACAGGGGGCCCCACCGGGGAGCTGTTTTTT
clone size: .; D gene: TRBD1; J gene: TRBJ2-2; V gene: TRBV27; CDR3 protein: CASRQGAPGELFF; CDR3 DNA: TGTGCCAGCAGGCAGGGGGCCCCCGGGGAGCTGTTTTTT
clone size: .; D gene: TRBD2; J gene: TRBJ2-1; V gene: TRBV6-5; CDR3 protein: CASSYGWTSSYNEQFF; CDR3 DNA: TGTGCCAGCAGTTACGGTTGGACTAGCTCCTACAATGAGCAGTTCTTC
clone size: .; D gene: .; J gene: TRBJ2-5; V gene: TRBV20-1; CDR3 protein: CSARIPQETQYF; CDR3 DNA: TGCAGTGCTAGAATTCCCCAAGAGACCCAGTACTTC
clone size: many; D gene: TRBD1; J gene: TRBJ2-3; V gene: TRBV29-1; CDR3 protein: CSVEGQGAGTQYF; CDR3 DNA: TGCAGCGTTGAAGGACAGGGGGCCGGTACGCAGTATTTT
clone size: .; D gene: .; J gene: TRBJ2-7; V gene: TRBV11-1; CDR3 protein: CASSNPQYSYEQYF; CDR3 DNA: TGTGCCAGCAGCAACCCGCAGTACTCCTACGAGCAGTACTTC